One and the same sample provided the 25 T cell receptor beta chains below, sequenced in a study of blood T cell repertoires in COVID-19. Here immunoSEQ multiplex PCR was the method, and the copy in TCRdb shows in-frame clones only, minus some. Of about 50,000 clones listed, about 85% were seen once; the top ten hold 3% to 3.5%. The sequencing input was PBMCs or T cells enriched from blood (not recorded which). Receptor source: a woman between 45 and 60 years old who had recovered from COVID-19.

The chain has TRBV29-1 and TRBJ1-1; TRBD1 might be the D (6 bases). The V and J ends lost 6 bases and 0 bases respectively, with 20 bases between them. This CDR3 comprises 16 residues. CDR1 is SQVTM and CDR2 is ANQGSEA in the germline V gene. In DNA, the CDR3 is TGCAGCGTCAAGACCCTGACAGGAGGCATGAACACTGAAGCTTTCTTT. Protein sequence: CSVKTLTGGMNTEAFF. The full variable domain, completed using reference TRBV29-1 and TRBJ1-1, is SAVISQKPSRDICQRGTSLTIQCQVDSQVTMMFWYRQQPGQSLTLIATANQGSEATYESGFVIDKFPISRPNLTFSTLTVSNMSPEDSSIYLCSVKTLTGGMNTEAFFGQGTRLTVV.

The chain joins TRBV28 to TRBJ2-5, with D perhaps TRBD1 (6 bases). Per germline, CDR1 MDHEN and CDR2 SYDVKM. This CDR3 has 13 amino acids. The germline V and J ends were trimmed by 7 bases and 3 bases, with 12 bases remaining between them. Here the CDR3 reads CASTAGAKETQYF. CDR3 in DNA: TGTGCCAGCACCGCAGGGGCAAAAGAGACCCAGTACTTC.

This chain joins TRBV12-3 or TRBV12-4 and TRBJ1-2; 7 nucleotides agree with TRBD1. The V segment lost 6 bases and the J segment 5 bases; nucleotides outside the gene matches: 6. The CDR3 is 13 residues long. The CDR3 nucleotides read TGTGCCAGCAGCCCCGACAGGGCGTATGGCTACACCTTC. It yields the protein CASSPDRAYGYTF.

This chain links TRBV28 with TRBJ1-5, with 9 bases aligning to TRBD1. Germline V gene sequence: CDR1 MDHEN, CDR2 SYDVKM. V gave up 2 bases and J gave up 4 bases; unmatched junction bases: 3. The CDR3 has 15 amino acids. In DNA, the CDR3 is TGTGCCAGCAGTTTAACAGGGGGCTTTAATCAGCCCCAGCATTTT. It encodes CASSLTGGFNQPQHF.

The CDR3 here is CSLQQGDTQYF. CDR3 nucleotides: TGCAGCCTCCAACAGGGAGATACGCAGTATTTT. The chain couples TRBV20-1 to TRBJ2-3, with a possible D match to TRBD1 (6 bases). The CDR3 has 11 residues. Germline V CDR1 and CDR2: DFQATT, SNEGSKA (reference sequence).

V is TRBV28 and J is TRBJ1-6; D is unresolved. The CDR3 loop spans 16 amino acids. The ends were cut back, 3 bases at V and 8 bases at J, with 17 bases in the middle. The V gene's germline CDR1 is MDHEN and CDR2 SYDVKM. The CDR3 coding sequence is TGTGCCAGCAGTTTGAGTGTCGACACCTGGGATTCACCCCTCCACTTT. This encodes CASSLSVDTWDSPLHF.

CDR3 in DNA: TGTGCCAGCAGCCTATGGGGAGAAAACGAGCAGTACTTC. Residues: CASSLWGENEQYF. The rearrangement joins TRBV7-9 to TRBJ2-7, with a tentative D call TRBD2 (5 bases). Per germline, CDR1 SEHNR and CDR2 FQNEAQ (reference sequence). Trimming stripped 5 bases from V and 5 bases from J, with 13 bases between. The CDR3 has 13 amino acids.

J is TRBJ1-2 and V is TRBV19; weak D call: TRBD1 (6 bases). The V end was cut by 7 bases, the J end by 4 bases, with 16 bases between. The length of the CDR3 is 14 residues. Germline-derived CDR1 and CDR2 are LNHDA and SQIVND (reference sequence). For the CDR3, the DNA is TGTGCCAGTACACCGACAGGTGGTAGCTATGGCTACACCTTC. Amino acids: CASTPTGGSYGYTF.

The chain combines TRBV7-2 with TRBJ2-7, with TRBD1 matching 11 bases. J was trimmed by 3 bases and V by 3 bases; bases with no gene match: 1. This CDR3 has 14 residues. Germline V gene data show CDR1 as SGHTA and CDR2 as FQGNSA. In DNA, the CDR3 is TGTGCCAGCAGCTTGGACAGGGGGCTCTACGAGCAGTACTTC. Its translation: CASSLDRGLYEQYF.

The genes are TRBV7-9 and TRBJ2-5; TRBD2 agrees at 7 bases. CDR1 and CDR2 (germline): SEHNR, FQNEAQ (reference sequence). The CDR3 is 11 residues long. Trimming at V came to 8 bases and at J to 4 bases, leaving 1 base not matched to a gene. The CDR3 DNA follows: TGTGCCAGCGGCGGGGGAGAGACCCAGTACTTC. Protein product: CASGGGETQYF.

By sample fraction, this clone is medium-sized. The chain employs TRBV14 and TRBJ1-6, with a possible D match to TRBD1 (6 bases). Germline-derived CDR1 and CDR2 are SGHDN and FVKESK. Trimming pared 2 bases from V and 15 bases from J, leaving 17 bases between. This CDR3 region has 14 residues. CDR3 loop: CASSQIQGNVDLHF. DNA for the CDR3: TGTGCCAGCAGCCAAATACAGGGAAATGTGGACCTCCACTTT.

The chain is built from TRBV4-2 and TRBJ2-6; TRBD1 matches 9 bases. Trimming cost V 4 bases and J 0 bases; bases outside gene matches: 7. This CDR3 contains 18 residues. From germline, CDR1 is LGHNA and CDR2 YNFKEQ. CDR3 bases: TGTGCCAGCAGCCCTCTGGACAGGGGAGTCTCTGGGGCCAACGTCCTGACTTTC. Translating gives CASSPLDRGVSGANVLTF.

The rearrangement uses TRBV3-1 (or the pseudogene TRBV3-2) and TRBJ1-3; D remains unclear. The CDR3 totals 16 residues. The ends were cut back, 3 bases at V and 0 bases at J, with 12 bases in the middle. Germline loops: CDR1 LGHDT, CDR2 YNNKEL (reference sequence). The CDR3 is CASSQGPQVSGNTIYF. The CDR3 DNA follows: TGTGCCAGCAGCCAGGGTCCGCAGGTCTCTGGAAACACCATATATTTT.

This chain connects TRBV6-2 or TRBV6-3 to TRBJ1-5; D uncertain. This CDR3 has 14 residues. With 2 bases removed from V and 3 bases from J, the gap between germline ends came to 8 bases. The germline V gene has CDR1 MNHEY and CDR2 SVGEGT. CDR3 nucleotides: TGTGCCAGCAGTTACGGGCAGCTCAATCAGCCCCAGCATTTT. Its translation: CASSYGQLNQPQHF.

The V call is TRBV19, the J call TRBJ1-2, with unresolved D. Trimming cost V 3 bases and J 8 bases, with 10 bases left between them. The CDR3 sequence is 12 residues long. Per the germline V gene, CDR1 is LNHDA and CDR2 is SQIVND (reference sequence). The CDR3 nucleotides read TGTGCCAGTAGTATTGGAGGCGAGGGCTACACCTTC. Translation: CASSIGGEGYTF.

About this clone itself: The sample holds other DNA sequences that translate to the same CDR3. This chain joins TRBV6-2 or TRBV6-3 and TRBJ2-7; 11 bases map to TRBD1. Trimming removed 6 bases from V and 5 bases from J; junction bases left unmatched: 3. Germline V lookup: CDR1 MNHEY, CDR2 SVGEGT. The CDR3 is 13 residues long. The DNA of the CDR3 is TGTGCCAGCAGCGGACAGGGGGCCCACGAGCAGTACTTC. Translation: CASSGQGAHEQYF.

The chain recombines TRBV7-2 with TRBJ1-5; D gene uncertain. The CDR3 spans 14 residues. Trimming took off 5 bases at V and 5 bases at J, with 13 bases between the two ends. Germline V gene data show CDR1 as SGHTA and CDR2 as FQGNSA. CDR3 nucleotides: TGTGCCAGCAGCCCAACAAACCGGGATCAGCCCCAGCATTTT. It translates to CASSPTNRDQPQHF.

The sample holds one count of this clone. The chain recombines TRBV5-4 with TRBJ2-1; 10 bases agree with TRBD2. The CDR3 loop spans 13 amino acids. The J segment lost 7 bases and the V segment lost 3 bases, leaving 1 base of the junction unmatched. Germline V gene lookup returns CDR1 SGHNT and CDR2 YYREEE (reference sequence). In DNA, the CDR3 is TGTGCCAGCAGCTGGACTAGCGGAAATGAGCAGTTCTTC. Amino acid sequence: CASSWTSGNEQFF.

The chain joins TRBV5-1 to TRBJ2-1; TRBD1 agrees at 9 bases. From germline, CDR1 is SGHRS and CDR2 YFSETQ. This CDR3 is 16 amino acids long. The J segment lost 4 bases and the V segment lost 1 base, leaving 6 bases of the junction unmatched. The CDR3 region is CASSLPGTGMYNEQFF. CDR3 in DNA: TGCGCCAGCAGCTTGCCGGGGACAGGGATGTACAATGAGCAGTTCTTC. Together with reference TRBV5-1 and TRBJ2-1, the CDR3 gives the full variable domain: KAGVTQTPRYLIKTRGQQVTLSCSPISGHRSVSWYQQTPGQGLQFLFEYFSETQRNKGNFPGRFSGRQFSNSRSEMNVSTLELGDSALYLCASSLPGTGMYNEQFFGPGTRLTVL.

This clone was seen once. The chain has TRBV15 and TRBJ2-4, with 11 bases aligning to TRBD2. This CDR3 spans 16 amino acids. After removal of 2 bases from V and 6 bases from J, the junction contained 6 bases not matched to a gene. Per germline, CDR1 LNHNV and CDR2 YYDKDF (reference sequence). CDR3 nucleotides: TGTGCCACCAGCAGATATGGACTAGCGGGTCTAAACATTCAGTACTTC. It translates to CATSRYGLAGLNIQYF.

This chain joins TRBV30 and TRBJ2-3; 9 bases are shared with TRBD1. The CDR3 consists of 15 residues. Germline values: CDR1 GTSNPN, CDR2 SVGIG (reference sequence). Losses at the gene ends were 2 bases for V and 2 bases for J; bases not matched to a gene: 5. The CDR3 DNA sequence: TGTGCCTGGAGTTTAACAGGGGGCCCCACAGATACGCAGTATTTT. This sequence encodes CAWSLTGGPTDTQYF.

This chain connects TRBV11-2 to TRBJ1-2; TRBD1 agrees at 7 bases. The CDR3 contains 16 residues. Germline loops: CDR1 SGHAT, CDR2 FQNNGV. The J segment lost 0 bases and the V segment lost 4 bases, leaving 8 bases of the junction unmatched. CDR3 loop: CASSSGQRTTNYGYTF. The CDR3 DNA follows: TGTGCCAGCAGCTCGGGACAGCGAACAACTAACTATGGCTACACCTTC.

V is TRBV5-1 and J is TRBJ1-6, with 8 nucleotides matching TRBD1. The germline gives CDR1 SGHRS, CDR2 YFSETQ. V was clipped by 4 bases and J by 8 bases; unmatched bases: 8. CDR3 length: 15 amino acids. The CDR3: CASSPGQGNYSPLHF. The CDR3 coding sequence is TGCGCCAGCAGCCCTGGACAGGGTAATTATTCACCCCTCCACTTT.

This chain joins TRBV19 and TRBJ2-1; tentative D call: TRBD2 (6 bases). CDR3 length: 16 amino acids. The ends were cut back, 4 bases at V and 3 bases at J, with 16 bases in the middle. Per germline, CDR1 LNHDA and CDR2 SQIVND (reference sequence). Here the CDR3 reads CASSREAGNLYNEQFF. Written as DNA, the CDR3 is TGTGCCAGTAGTAGGGAGGCCGGGAACCTCTACAATGAGCAGTTCTTC.

The J gene is TRBJ2-7, the V gene TRBV19; 8 bases match TRBD1. This CDR3 has 15 residues. V was clipped by 7 bases and J by 2 bases; unmatched bases: 10. Germline CDR1 and CDR2: LNHDA and SQIVND (reference sequence). Here the CDR3 reads CASKSTGTGTYEQYF. The CDR3 region has the DNA TGTGCCAGTAAGTCCACCGGGACAGGAACCTACGAGCAGTACTTC.